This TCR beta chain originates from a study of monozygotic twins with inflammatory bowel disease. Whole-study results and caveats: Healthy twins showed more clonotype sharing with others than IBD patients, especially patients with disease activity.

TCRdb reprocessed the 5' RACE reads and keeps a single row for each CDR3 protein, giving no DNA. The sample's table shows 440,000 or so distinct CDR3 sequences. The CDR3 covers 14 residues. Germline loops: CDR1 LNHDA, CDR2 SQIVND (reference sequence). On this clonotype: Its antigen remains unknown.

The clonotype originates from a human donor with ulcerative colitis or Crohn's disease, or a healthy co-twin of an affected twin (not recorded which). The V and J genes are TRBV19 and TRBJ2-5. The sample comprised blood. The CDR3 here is CASSIRTVQETQYF.